This TCR beta chain was sequenced for a study of shared T cell receptors in the human thymus. This table comes from immunoSEQ multiplex PCR, and its TCRdb copy is limited to in-frame clones, with some not included. The table shows hundreds of thousands of clones, with about 84% occurring only once. With 6 bases removed from V and 6 bases from J, the gap between germline ends came to 25 bases. CDR1 is MNHEY, CDR2 SMNVEV, per germline (reference sequence). This CDR3 region has 17 residues. These data were also reused for a study on human thymus T cells. That paper states: Among thymic and blood repertoires, usage of V and J genes appeared biased.

The sequenced sample was thymocytes. The source of this sequence is a boy less than two years old with a congenital heart defect. The chain is built from TRBV27 and TRBJ2-3, with a possible D match to TRBD1 (5 bases). The CDR3 spells CASSSYDPQGRKDTQYF. In DNA, the CDR3 is TGTGCCAGCAGCTCCTATGACCCCCAGGGTCGGAAGGATACGCAGTATTTT.